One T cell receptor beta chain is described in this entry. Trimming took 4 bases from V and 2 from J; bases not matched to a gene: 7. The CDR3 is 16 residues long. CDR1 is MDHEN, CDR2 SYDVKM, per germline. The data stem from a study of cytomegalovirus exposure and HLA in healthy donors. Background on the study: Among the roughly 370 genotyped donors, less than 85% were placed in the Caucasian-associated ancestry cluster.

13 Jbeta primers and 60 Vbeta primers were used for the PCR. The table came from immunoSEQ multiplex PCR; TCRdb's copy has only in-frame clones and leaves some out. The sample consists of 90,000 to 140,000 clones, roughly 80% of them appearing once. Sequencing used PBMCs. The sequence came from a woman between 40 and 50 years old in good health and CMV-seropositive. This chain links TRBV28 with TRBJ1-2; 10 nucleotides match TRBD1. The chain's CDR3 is CASSSPRTGGNYGYTF. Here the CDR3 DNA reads TGTGCCAGCAGTTCTCCTCGGACAGGGGGGAACTATGGCTACACCTTC.